Each of the 4 T cell receptor beta chains below was sequenced from the same sample in a study of Graves' ophthalmopathy and Graves' hyperthyroidism. RNA transcripts yielded amplified TCR beta CDR3 regions. Scientists carried out first-round RT-PCR using HTBI primers and then a second-round multiplex PCR. TCRdb redid the calling of the multiplex PCR reads with MiXCR, one entry per CDR3 protein. The data contain some 1.1 million distinct CDR3 sequences, roughly 35% of them singletons. The sample comprised peripheral blood or thyroid tissue (not recorded which). The origin of the receptors is an adult man with Graves' hyperthyroidism.

The chain has TRBV14 and TRBJ1-2; D gene ambiguous. V lost 0 bases and J 3 bases, leaving 14 bases between the germline ends. The CDR3 consists of 16 residues. Germline CDR1 is SGHDN and CDR2 is FVKESK. CDR3 bases: TGTGCCAGCAGCCAAGATCCAAGGGAATCTTACTATGGCTACACCTTC. Its translation is CASSQDPRESYYGYTF.

This clonotype was seen a few times. The chain is built from TRBV5-5 and TRBJ2-7; possible D gene TRBD2, 5 bases. The CDR3 is 15 amino acids. Trimming pared 0 bases from V and 2 bases from J, leaving 12 bases between. CDR1 and CDR2 from the germline V gene are SGHKS and YYEKEE (reference sequence). The CDR3 DNA reads TGTGCCAGCAGCTTGGCGGCTAGCAGTCCCTACGAGCAGTACTTC. This codes for CASSLAASSPYEQYF.

This clonotype has a count of ten or more. V usage is TRBV7-9 and J usage is TRBJ2-2; 7 nucleotides agree with TRBD2. The CDR3 covers 16 residues. Germline V CDR1 and CDR2: SEHNR, FQNEAQ (reference sequence). V lost 1 base, J lost 1 base, and 3 bases stayed unmatched. Here the CDR3 DNA reads TGTGCCAGCAGCTTAGGACGGGGGGAGAACACCGGGGAGCTGTTTTTT. Translation: CASSLGRGENTGELFF.

In its sample, this clonotype was seen many times. The chain combines TRBV20-1 with TRBJ1-1; D uncertain. Trimming pared 0 bases from V and 3 bases from J, leaving 20 bases between. The CDR3 contains 17 residues. The V gene's germline CDR1 is DFQATT and CDR2 SNEGSKA (reference sequence). The CDR3 DNA sequence: TGCAGTGCTAGAGATCCCAACGGTGGTGTCAGACACACTGAAGCTTTCTTT. It is translated as CSARDPNGGVRHTEAFF.